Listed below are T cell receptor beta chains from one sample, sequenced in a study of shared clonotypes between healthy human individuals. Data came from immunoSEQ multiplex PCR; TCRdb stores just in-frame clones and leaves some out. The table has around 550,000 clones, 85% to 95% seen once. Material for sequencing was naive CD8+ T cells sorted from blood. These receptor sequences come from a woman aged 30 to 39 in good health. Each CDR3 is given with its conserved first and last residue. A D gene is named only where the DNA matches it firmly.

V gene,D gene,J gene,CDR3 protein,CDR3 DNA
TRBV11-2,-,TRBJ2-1,CASSPWGNEQFF,TGTGCCAGCAGCCCTTGGGGCAATGAGCAGTTCTTC
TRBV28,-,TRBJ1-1,CASSLWGQTPNTEAFF,TGTGCCAGCAGTTTATGGGGACAAACTCCGAACACTGAAGCTTTCTTT
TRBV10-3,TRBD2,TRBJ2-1,CAISSLAGGPMEEQFF,TGTGCCATCAGTTCCTTAGCGGGAGGGCCGATGGAAGAGCAGTTCTTC
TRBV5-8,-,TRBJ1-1,CASSLALRIGYTEAFF,TGTGCCAGCAGCTTGGCCCTGCGAATCGGGTACACTGAAGCTTTCTTT
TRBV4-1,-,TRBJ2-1,CASSQSLENEQFF,TGCGCCAGCAGCCAGTCACTAGAGAATGAGCAGTTCTTC
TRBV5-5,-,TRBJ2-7,CASSLEYEQYF,TGTGCCAGCAGCTTGGAATACGAGCAGTACTTC
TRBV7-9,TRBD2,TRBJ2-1,CASRPRIAGVASIEQFF,TGTGCCAGCAGACCCCGGATAGCGGGAGTCGCCTCCATTGAGCAGTTCTTC
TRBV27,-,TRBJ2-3,CASRRLDSTDTQYF,TGTGCCAGCAGACGACTCGACTCCACAGATACGCAGTATTTT
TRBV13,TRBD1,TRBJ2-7,CASSHNPGTGDEQYF,TGTGCCAGCAGCCACAATCCCGGGACAGGGGACGAGCAGTACTTC
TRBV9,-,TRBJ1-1,CASNSPGNTEAFF,TGTGCCAGCAATTCTCCGGGGAACACTGAAGCTTTCTTT